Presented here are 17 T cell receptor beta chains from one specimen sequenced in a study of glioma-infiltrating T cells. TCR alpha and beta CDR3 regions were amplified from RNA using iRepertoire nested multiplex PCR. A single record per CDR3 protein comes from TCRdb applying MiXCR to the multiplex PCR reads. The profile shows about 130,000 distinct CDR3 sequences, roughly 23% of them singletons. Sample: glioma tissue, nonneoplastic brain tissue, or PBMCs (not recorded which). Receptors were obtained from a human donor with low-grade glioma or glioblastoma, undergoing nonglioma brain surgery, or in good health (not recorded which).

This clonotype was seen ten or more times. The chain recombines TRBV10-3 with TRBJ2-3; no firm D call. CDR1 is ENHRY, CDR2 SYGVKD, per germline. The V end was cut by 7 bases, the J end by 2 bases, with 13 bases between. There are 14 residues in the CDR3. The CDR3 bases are TGTGCCATCACCGAAGACTTAAACACAGATACGCAGTATTTT. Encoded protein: CAITEDLNTDTQYF.

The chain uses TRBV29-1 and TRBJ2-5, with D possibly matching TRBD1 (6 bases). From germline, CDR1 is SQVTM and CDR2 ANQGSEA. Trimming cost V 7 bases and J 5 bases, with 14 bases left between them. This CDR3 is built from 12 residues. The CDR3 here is CSANREEETQYF. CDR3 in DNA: TGCAGCGCCAACAGGGAAGAGGAGACCCAGTACTTC.

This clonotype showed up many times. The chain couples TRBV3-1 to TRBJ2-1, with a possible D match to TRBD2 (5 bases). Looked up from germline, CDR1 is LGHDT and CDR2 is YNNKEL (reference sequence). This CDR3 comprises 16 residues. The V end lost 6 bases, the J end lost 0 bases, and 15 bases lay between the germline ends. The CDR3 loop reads CASRRGSGGSYNEQFF. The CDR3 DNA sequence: TGTGCCAGCAGGAGAGGGAGCGGAGGCTCCTACAATGAGCAGTTCTTC.

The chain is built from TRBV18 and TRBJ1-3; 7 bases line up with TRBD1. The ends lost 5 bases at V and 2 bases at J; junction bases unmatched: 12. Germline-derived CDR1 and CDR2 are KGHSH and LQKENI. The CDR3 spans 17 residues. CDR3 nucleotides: TGTGCCAGCTCATCCAAGACAGGGCTGATTGCTGGAAACACCATATATTTT. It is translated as CASSSKTGLIAGNTIYF.

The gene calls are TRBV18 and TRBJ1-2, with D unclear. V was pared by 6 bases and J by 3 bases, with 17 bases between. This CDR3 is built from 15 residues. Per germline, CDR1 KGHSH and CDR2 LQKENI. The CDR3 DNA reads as TGTGCCAGCTCGCCAGGAGCATGGTCGGACTATGGCTACACCTTC. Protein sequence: CASSPGAWSDYGYTF.

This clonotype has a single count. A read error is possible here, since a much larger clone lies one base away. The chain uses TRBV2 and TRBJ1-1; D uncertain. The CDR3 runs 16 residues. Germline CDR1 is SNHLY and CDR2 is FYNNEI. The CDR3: CASSEVRWAGNTKAFF. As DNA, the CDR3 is TGTGCCAGCAGTGAAGTTCGATGGGCTGGGAACACTAAAGCTTTCTTT.

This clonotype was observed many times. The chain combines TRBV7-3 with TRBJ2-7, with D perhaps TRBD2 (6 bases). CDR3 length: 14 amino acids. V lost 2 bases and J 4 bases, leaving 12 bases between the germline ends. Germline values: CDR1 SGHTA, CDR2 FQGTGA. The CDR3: CASSLGGSGYEQYF. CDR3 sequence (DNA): TGTGCCAGCAGCTTAGGGGGGAGTGGGTACGAGCAGTACTTC. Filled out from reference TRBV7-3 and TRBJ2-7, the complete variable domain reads GAGVSQTPSNKVTEKGKYVELRCDPISGHTALYWYRQSLGQGPEFLIYFQGTGAADDSGLPNDRFFAVRPEGSVSTLKIQRTERGDSAVYLCASSLGGSGYEQYFGPGTRLTVT.

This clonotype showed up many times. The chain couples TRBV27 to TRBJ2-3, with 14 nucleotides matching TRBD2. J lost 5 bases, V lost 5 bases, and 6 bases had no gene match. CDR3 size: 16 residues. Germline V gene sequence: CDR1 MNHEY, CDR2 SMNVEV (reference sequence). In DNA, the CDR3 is TGTGCCAGCAGTCCCCAAGGACTAGCGGGAGGAGATACGCAGTATTTT. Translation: CASSPQGLAGGDTQYF.

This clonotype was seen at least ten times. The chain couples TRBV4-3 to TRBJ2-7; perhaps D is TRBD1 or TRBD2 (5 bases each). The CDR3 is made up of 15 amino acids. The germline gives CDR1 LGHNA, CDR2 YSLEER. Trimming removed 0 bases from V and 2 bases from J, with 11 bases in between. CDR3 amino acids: CASSQERGRTYEQYF. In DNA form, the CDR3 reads TGCGCCAGCAGCCAAGAGAGGGGCAGGACCTACGAGCAGTACTTC.

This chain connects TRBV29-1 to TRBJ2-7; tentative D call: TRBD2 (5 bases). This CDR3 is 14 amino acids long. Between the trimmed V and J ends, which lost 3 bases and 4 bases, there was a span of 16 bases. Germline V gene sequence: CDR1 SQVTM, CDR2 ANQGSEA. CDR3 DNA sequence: TGCAGCGTTGAGGTTTCGGGGAAAGAGTACGAGCAGTACTTC. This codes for CSVEVSGKEYEQYF.

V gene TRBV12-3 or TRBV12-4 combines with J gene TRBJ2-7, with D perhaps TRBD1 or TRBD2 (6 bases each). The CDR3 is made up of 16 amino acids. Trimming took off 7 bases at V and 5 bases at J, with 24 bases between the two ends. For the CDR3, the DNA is TGTGCCAGCAATTTTTTGCACAGGGAGGCAGTTGACGAGCAGTACTTC. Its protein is CASNFLHREAVDEQYF.

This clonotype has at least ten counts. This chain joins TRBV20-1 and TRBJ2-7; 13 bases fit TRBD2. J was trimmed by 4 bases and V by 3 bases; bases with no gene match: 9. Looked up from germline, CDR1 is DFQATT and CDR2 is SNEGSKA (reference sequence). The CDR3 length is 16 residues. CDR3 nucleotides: TGCAGTGCTAGCGGACTAGCGGGAGCTTTAGCGTACGAGCAGTACTTC. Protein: CSASGLAGALAYEQYF.

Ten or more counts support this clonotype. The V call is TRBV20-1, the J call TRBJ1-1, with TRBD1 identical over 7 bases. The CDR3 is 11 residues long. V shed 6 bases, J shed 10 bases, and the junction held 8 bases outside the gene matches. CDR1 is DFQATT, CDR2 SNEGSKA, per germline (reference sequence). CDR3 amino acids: CSARQGRVAFF. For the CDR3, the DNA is TGCAGTGCAAGACAGGGAAGGGTAGCTTTCTTT.

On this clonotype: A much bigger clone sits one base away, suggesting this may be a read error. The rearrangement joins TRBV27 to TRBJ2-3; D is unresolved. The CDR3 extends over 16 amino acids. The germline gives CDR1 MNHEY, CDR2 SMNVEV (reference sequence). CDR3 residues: CAISLGVSGFTDTQYF. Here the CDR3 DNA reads TGTGCCATCAGTTTAGGAGTTAGTGGTTTCACAGATACGCAGTATTTT.

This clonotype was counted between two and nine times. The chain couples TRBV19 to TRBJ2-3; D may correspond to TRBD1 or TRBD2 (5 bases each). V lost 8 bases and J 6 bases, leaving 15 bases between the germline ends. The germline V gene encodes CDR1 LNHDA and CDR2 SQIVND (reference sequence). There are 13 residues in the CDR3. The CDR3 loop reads CASGRGASDTQYF. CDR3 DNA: TGTGCCAGTGGTAGAGGGGCGTCGGATACGCAGTATTTT.

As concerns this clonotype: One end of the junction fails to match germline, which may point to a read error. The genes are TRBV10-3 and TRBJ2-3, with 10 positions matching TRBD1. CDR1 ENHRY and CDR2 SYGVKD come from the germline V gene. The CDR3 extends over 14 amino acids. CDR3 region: CAITRQGARDTPYF. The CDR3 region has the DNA TGTGCCATCACTAGACAGGGGGCAAGAGATACGCCGTATTTT.

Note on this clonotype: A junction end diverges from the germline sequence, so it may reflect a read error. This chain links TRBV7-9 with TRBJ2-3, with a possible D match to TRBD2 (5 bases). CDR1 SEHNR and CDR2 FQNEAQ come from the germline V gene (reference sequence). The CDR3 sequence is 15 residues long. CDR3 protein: CASSPTIAGTDTQCF. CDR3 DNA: TGTGCCAGCAGCCCGACCATCGCGGGCACAGATACGCAGTGTTTT.